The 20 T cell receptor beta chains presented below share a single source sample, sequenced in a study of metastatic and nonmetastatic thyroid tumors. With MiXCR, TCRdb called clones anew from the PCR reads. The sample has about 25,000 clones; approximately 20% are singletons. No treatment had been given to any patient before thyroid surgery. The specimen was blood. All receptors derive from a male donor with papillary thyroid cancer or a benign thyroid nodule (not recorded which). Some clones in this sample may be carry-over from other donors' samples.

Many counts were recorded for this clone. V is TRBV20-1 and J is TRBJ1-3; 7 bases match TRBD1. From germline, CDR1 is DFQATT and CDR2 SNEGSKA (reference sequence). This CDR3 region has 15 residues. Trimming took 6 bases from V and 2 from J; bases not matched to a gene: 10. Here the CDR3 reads CSAKTPQGAGNTIYF. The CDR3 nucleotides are TGCAGTGCAAAAACACCCCAGGGGGCTGGAAACACCATATATTTT.

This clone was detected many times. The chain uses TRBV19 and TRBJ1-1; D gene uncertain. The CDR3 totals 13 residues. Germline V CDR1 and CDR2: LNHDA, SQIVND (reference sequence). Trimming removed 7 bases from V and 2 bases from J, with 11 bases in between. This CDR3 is CASTSLLNTEAFF. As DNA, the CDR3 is TGTGCCAGTACCTCACTGCTTAACACTGAAGCTTTCTTT.

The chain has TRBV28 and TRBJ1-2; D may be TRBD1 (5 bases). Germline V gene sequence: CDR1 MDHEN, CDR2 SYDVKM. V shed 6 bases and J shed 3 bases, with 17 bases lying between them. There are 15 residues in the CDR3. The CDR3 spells CASSAAGGADYGYTF. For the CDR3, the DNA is TGTGCCAGCAGCGCAGCGGGGGGAGCGGACTATGGCTACACCTTC.

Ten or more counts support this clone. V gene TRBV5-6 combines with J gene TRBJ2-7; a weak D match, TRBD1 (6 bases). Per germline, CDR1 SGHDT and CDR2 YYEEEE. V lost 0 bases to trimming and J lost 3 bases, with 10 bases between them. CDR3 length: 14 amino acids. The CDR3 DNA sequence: TGTGCCAGCAGCTTGGCCGACAGGATCTACGAGCAGTACTTC. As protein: CASSLADRIYEQYF. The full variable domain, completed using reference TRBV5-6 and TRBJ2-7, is DAGVTQSPTHLIKTRGQQVTLRCSPKSGHDTVSWYQQALGQGPQFIFQYYEEEERQRGNFPDRFSGHQFPNYSSELNVNALLLGDSALYLCASSLADRIYEQYFGPGTRLTVT.

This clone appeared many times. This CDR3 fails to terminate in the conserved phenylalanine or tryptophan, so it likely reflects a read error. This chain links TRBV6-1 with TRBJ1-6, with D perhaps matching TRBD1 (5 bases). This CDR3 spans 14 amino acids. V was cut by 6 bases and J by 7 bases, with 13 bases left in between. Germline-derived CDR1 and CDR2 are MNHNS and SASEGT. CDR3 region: CASRLERGNSPLHL. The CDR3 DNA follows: TGTGCCAGCAGGTTGGAGCGGGGGAATTCACCCCTCCACCTT.

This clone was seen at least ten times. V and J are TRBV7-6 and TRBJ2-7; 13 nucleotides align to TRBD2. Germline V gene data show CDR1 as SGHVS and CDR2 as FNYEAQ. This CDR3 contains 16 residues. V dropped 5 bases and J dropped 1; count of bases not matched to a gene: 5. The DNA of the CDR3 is TGTGCCAGCAGCCCGCGGACTAGCGGGAGTTCCTACGAGCAGTACTTC. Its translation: CASSPRTSGSSYEQYF. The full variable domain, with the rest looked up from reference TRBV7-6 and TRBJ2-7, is GAGVSQSPRYKVTKRGQDVALRCDPISGHVSLYWYRQALGQGPEFLTYFNYEAQQDKSGLPNDRFSAERPEGSISTLTIQRTEQRDSAMYRCASSPRTSGSSYEQYFGPGTRLTVT.

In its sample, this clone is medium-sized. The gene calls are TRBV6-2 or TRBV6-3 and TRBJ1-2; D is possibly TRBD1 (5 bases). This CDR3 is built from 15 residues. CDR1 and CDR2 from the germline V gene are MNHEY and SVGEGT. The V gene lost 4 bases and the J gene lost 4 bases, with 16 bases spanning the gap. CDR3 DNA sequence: TGTGCCAGCAGTTCTCAAATCGACAGTACCTATGGCTACACCTTC. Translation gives CASSSQIDSTYGYTF.

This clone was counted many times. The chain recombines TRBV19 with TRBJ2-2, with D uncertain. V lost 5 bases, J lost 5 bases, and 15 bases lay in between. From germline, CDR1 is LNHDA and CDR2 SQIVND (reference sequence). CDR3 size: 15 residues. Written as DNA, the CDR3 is TGTGCCAGTAGTTCGCGACCACCTGGGACCGGGGAGCTGTTTTTT. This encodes CASSSRPPGTGELFF. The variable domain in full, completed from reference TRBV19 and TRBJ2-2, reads DGGITQSPKYLFRKEGQNVTLSCEQNLNHDAMYWYRQDPGQGLRLIYYSQIVNDFQKGDIAEGYSVSREKKESFPLTVTSAQKNPTAFYLCASSSRPPGTGELFFGEGSRLTVL.

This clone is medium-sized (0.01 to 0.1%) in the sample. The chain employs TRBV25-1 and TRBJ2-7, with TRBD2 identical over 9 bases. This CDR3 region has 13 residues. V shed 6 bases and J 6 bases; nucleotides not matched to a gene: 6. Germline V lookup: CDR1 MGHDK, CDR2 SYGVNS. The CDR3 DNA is TGTGCCAGCAGACAGGGAGCGGGAGGCGAGCAGTACTTC. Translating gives CASRQGAGGEQYF.

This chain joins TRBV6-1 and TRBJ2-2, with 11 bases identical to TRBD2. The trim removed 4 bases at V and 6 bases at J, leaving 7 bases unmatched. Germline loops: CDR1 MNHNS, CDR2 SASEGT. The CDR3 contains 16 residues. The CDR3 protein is CASSGVLAGGPGELFF. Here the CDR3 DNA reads TGTGCCAGCAGTGGAGTCTTAGCGGGGGGGCCCGGGGAGCTGTTTTTT.

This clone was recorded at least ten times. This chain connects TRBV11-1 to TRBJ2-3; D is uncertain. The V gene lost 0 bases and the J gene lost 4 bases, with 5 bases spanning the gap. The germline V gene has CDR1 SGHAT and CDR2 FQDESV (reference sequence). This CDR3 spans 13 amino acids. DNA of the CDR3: TGTGCCAGCAGCTTAGCTAGGTCAGATACGCAGTATTTT. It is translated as CASSLARSDTQYF.

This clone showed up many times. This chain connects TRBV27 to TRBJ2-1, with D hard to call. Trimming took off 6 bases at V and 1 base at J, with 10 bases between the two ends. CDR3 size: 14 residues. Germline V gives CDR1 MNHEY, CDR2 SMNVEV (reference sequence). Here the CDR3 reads CASSLVRSYNEQFF. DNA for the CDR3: TGTGCCAGCAGCCTTGTAAGGTCCTACAATGAGCAGTTCTTC.

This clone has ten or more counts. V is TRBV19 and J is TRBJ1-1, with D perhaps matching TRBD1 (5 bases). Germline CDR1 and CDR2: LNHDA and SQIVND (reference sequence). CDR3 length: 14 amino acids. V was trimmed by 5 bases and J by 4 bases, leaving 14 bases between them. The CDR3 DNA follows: TGTGCCAGTAGTTTACAGCCGGGGGTCACTGAAGCTTTCTTT. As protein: CASSLQPGVTEAFF. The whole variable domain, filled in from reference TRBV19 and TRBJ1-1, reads DGGITQSPKYLFRKEGQNVTLSCEQNLNHDAMYWYRQDPGQGLRLIYYSQIVNDFQKGDIAEGYSVSREKKESFPLTVTSAQKNPTAFYLCASSLQPGVTEAFFGQGTRLTVV.

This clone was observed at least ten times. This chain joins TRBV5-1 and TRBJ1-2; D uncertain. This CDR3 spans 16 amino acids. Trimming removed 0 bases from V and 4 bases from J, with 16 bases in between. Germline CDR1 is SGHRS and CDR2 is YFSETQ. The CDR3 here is CASSLEVAHPTYGYTF. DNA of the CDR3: TGCGCCAGCAGCTTGGAAGTAGCCCACCCAACCTATGGCTACACCTTC.

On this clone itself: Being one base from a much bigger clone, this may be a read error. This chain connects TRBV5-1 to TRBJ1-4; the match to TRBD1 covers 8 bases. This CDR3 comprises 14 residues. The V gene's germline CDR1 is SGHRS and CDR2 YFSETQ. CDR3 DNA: TGCGCCGGCAGCAGGACAGGGATGGGTGAAAAACTGTTTTTT. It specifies CAGSRTGMGEKLFF.

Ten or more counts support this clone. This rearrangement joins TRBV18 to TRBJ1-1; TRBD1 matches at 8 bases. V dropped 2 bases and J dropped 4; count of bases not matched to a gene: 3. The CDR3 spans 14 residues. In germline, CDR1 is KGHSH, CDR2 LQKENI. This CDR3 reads CASSPFDRGTEAFF. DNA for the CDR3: TGTGCCAGCTCACCATTCGACAGGGGCACTGAAGCTTTCTTT.

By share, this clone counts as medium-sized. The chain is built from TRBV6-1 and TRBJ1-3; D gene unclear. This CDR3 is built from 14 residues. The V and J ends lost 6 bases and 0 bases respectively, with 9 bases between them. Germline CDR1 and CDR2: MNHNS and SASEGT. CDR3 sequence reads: CASRGFRSGNTIYF. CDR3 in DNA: TGTGCCAGCAGGGGCTTTCGCTCTGGAAACACCATATATTTT.

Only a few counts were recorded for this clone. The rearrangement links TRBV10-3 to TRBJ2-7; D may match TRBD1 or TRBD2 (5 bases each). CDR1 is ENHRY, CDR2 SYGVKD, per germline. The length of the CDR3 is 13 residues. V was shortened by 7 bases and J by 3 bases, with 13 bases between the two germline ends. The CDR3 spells CAIIRDGDYEQYF. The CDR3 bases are TGTGCCATCATACGGGACGGGGACTACGAGCAGTACTTC.

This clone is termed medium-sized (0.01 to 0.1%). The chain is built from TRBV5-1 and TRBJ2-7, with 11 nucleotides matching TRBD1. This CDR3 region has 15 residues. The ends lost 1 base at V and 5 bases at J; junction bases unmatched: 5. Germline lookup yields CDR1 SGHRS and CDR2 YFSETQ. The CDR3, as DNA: TGCGCCAGCAGCTTGACGGGACAGGGGGGCAACGAGCAGTACTTC. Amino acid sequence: CASSLTGQGGNEQYF.

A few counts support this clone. CDR3 residues: CASRDRNQPQHF. The DNA for the CDR3 is TGTGCCAGCCGGGACAGAAATCAGCCCCAGCATTTT. This rearrangement joins TRBV6-1 to TRBJ1-5; 7 bases are shared with TRBD1. The CDR3 is 12 residues long. The trim removed 8 bases at V and 4 bases at J, leaving 2 bases unmatched. Germline loops: CDR1 MNHNS, CDR2 SASEGT.